This note documents a single T cell receptor beta chain sequence. The source of the sample is a study of blood T cell repertoires in COVID-19. This CDR3 region has 15 residues. V dropped 2 bases and J dropped 1 base, with 12 bases sitting between them. CDR1 and CDR2 (germline): SGHTA, FQGNSA. Assay used: immunoSEQ multiplex PCR; TCRdb lists only in-frame clones, some missing. The sample has 210,000 or so clones, 83% seen once. The J gene is TRBJ2-7, the V gene TRBV7-2; D is possibly TRBD2 (5 bases). The specimen was PBMCs or T cells enriched from blood (not recorded which). This receptor was taken from a woman between 45 and 60 years old who had been exposed to COVID-19. The CDR3 coding sequence is TGTGCCAGCAGCTTACCTGGACGGGGATCCTACGAGCAGTACTTC. Protein sequence: CASSLPGRGSYEQYF.